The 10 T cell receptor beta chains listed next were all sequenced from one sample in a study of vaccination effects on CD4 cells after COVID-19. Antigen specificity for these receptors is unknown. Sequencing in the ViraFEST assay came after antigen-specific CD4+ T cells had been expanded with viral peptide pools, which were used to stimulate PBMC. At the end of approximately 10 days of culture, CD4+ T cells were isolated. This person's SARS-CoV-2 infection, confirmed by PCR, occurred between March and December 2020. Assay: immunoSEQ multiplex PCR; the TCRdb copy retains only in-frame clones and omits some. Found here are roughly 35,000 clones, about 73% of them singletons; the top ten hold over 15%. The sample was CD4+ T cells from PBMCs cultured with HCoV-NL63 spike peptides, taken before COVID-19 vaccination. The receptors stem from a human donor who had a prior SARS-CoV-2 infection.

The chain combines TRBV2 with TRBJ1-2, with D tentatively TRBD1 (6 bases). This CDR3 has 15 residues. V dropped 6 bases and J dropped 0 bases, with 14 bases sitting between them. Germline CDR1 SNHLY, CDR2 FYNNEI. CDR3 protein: CASRPTGTPNYGYTF. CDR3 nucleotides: TGTGCCAGCAGGCCGACAGGTACCCCTAACTATGGCTACACCTTC. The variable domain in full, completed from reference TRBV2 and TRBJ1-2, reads EPEVTQTPSHQVTQMGQEVILRCVPISNHLYFYWYRQILGQKVEFLVSFYNNEISEKSEIFDDQFSVERPDGSNFTLKIRSTKLEDSAMYFCASRPTGTPNYGYTFGSGTRLTVV.

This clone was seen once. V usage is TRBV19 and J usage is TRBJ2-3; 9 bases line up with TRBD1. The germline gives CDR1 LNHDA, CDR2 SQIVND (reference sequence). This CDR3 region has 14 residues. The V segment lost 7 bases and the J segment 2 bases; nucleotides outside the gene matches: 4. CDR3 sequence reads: CASTDRGNTDTQYF. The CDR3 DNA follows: TGTGCCAGTACGGACAGGGGCAACACAGATACGCAGTATTTT.

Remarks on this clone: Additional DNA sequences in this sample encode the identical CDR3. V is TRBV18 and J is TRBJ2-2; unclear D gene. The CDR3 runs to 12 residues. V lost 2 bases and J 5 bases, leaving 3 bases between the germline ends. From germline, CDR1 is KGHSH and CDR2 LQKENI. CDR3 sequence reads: CASSPGTGELFF. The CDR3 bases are TGTGCCAGCTCACCAGGGACCGGGGAGCTGTTTTTT.

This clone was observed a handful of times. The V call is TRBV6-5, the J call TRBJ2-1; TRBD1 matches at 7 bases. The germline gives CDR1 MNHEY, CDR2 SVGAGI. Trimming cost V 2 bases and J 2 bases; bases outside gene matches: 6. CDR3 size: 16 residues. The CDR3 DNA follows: TGTGCCAGCAGTTACGTAGGACAGGCAACCTACAATGAGCAGTTCTTC. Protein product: CASSYVGQATYNEQFF.

CDR3 loop: CASSRTGSTGELFF. CDR3 nucleotides: TGTGCCAGCAGCCGGACAGGGTCCACCGGGGAGCTGTTTTTT. The chain has TRBV11-2 and TRBJ2-2; the match to TRBD1 covers 8 bases. Losses at the gene ends were 5 bases for V and 4 bases for J; bases not matched to a gene: 3. CDR1 and CDR2 (germline): SGHAT, FQNNGV. CDR3 length: 14 amino acids.

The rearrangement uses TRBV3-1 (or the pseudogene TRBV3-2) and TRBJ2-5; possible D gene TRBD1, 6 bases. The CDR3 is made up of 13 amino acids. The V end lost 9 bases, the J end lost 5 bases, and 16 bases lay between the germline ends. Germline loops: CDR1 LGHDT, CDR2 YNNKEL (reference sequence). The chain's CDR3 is CASRGFTMETQYF. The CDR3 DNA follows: TGTGCCAGTAGGGGGTTTACAATGGAGACCCAGTACTTC.

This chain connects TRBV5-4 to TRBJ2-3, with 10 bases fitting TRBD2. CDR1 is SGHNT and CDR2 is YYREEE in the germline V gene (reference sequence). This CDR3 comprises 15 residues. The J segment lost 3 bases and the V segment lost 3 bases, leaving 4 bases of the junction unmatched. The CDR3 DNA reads TGTGCCAGCAGCTCACCTAGCGGGAGTACAGATACGCAGTATTTT. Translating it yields CASSSPSGSTDTQYF. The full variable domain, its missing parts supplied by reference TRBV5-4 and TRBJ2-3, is ETGVTQSPTHLIKTRGQQVTLRCSSQSGHNTVSWYQQALGQGPQFIFQYYREEENGRGNFPPRFSGLQFPNYSSELNVNALELDDSALYLCASSSPSGSTDTQYFGPGTRLTVL.

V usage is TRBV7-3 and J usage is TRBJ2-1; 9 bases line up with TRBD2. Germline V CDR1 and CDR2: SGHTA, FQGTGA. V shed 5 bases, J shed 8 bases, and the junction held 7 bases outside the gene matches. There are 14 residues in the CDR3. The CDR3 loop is CASSRRGGRDEQFF. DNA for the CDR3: TGTGCCAGCAGCCGACGGGGCGGGAGGGATGAGCAGTTCTTC. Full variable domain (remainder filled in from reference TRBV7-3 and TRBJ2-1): GAGVSQTPSNKVTEKGKYVELRCDPISGHTALYWYRQSLGQGPEFLIYFQGTGAADDSGLPNDRFFAVRPEGSVSTLKIQRTERGDSAVYLCASSRRGGRDEQFFGPGTRLTVL.

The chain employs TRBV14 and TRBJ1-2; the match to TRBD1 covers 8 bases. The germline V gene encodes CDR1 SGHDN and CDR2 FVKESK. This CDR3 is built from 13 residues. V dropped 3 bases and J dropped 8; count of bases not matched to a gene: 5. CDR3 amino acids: CASSHSAGGGYTF. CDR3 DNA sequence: TGTGCCAGCAGCCATTCGGCAGGGGGCGGCTACACCTTC.

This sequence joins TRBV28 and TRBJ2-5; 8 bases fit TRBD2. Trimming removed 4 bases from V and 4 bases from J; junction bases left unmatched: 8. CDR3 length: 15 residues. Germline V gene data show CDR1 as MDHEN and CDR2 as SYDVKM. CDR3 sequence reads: CASSSLGGGRETQYF. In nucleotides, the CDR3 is TGTGCCAGCAGTTCCCTCGGGGGGGGAAGAGAGACCCAGTACTTC.